A single sample is the source of the 5 T cell receptor beta chains below, sequenced in a study of T-cell memory formation after mild COVID-19. TCRdb passed the 5' RACE reads through MiXCR, listing each CDR3 protein once. Of fewer than 400,000 distinct CDR3 sequences listed, about 17% are singletons. The specimen sequenced was PBMCs or a T cell subset sorted from them (not recorded which). The receptors were gathered from a man aged 18 to 30 who had mild COVID-19 (a few samples of this study predate the infection). Cell type and time point are not known.

In its sample, this clonotype was seen a few times. The chain combines TRBV2 with TRBJ2-3; a weak D match, TRBD1 (6 bases). The V end lost 5 bases, the J end lost 1 base, and 10 bases lay between the germline ends. This CDR3 has 14 amino acids. In germline, CDR1 is SNHLY, CDR2 FYNNEI. The CDR3 loop is CASSRDTRTDTQYF. DNA of the CDR3: TGTGCCAGCAGTCGGGACACCCGCACAGATACGCAGTATTTT.

This clonotype was seen more than once but under ten times. The genes are TRBV7-3 and TRBJ2-2; D ambiguous. The V and J ends lost 2 bases and 5 bases respectively, with 12 bases between them. The CDR3 loop spans 15 amino acids. CDR1 SGHTA and CDR2 FQGTGA come from the germline V gene. The CDR3 spells CASSLGPVKTGELFF. DNA of the CDR3: TGTGCCAGCAGCTTAGGACCCGTTAAGACCGGGGAGCTGTTTTTT.

This clonotype was observed at least ten times. This chain links TRBV7-8 with TRBJ2-2; D is unclear. The germline V gene has CDR1 SGHVS and CDR2 FQNEAQ. The CDR3 is made up of 17 amino acids. The ends were cut back, 0 bases at V and 0 bases at J, with 11 bases in the middle. The CDR3 region has the DNA TGTGCCAGCAGCTTAGCGCGCCGTGGCTCGAACACCGGGGAGCTGTTTTTT. Residues: CASSLARRGSNTGELFF.

This clonotype was counted a few times. The V call is TRBV12-3 or TRBV12-4, the J call TRBJ2-2; either TRBD1 or TRBD2 may fit D (5 bases each). With 6 bases removed from V and 8 bases from J, the gap between germline ends came to 13 bases. The CDR3 consists of 13 residues. The CDR3 DNA reads TGTGCCAGCAGCTTTCAGGGACCAGGGGAGCTGTTTTTT. It codes for CASSFQGPGELFF.

The chain recombines TRBV5-4 with TRBJ1-4; TRBD1 matches 7 bases. The germline V gene has CDR1 SGHNT and CDR2 YYREEE (reference sequence). After removal of 5 bases from V and 7 bases from J, the junction contained 8 bases not matched to a gene. The CDR3 has 14 residues. The CDR3 spells CASRSQGEAEKLFF. DNA for the CDR3: TGTGCCAGCAGGAGCCAGGGGGAGGCTGAAAAACTGTTTTTT.